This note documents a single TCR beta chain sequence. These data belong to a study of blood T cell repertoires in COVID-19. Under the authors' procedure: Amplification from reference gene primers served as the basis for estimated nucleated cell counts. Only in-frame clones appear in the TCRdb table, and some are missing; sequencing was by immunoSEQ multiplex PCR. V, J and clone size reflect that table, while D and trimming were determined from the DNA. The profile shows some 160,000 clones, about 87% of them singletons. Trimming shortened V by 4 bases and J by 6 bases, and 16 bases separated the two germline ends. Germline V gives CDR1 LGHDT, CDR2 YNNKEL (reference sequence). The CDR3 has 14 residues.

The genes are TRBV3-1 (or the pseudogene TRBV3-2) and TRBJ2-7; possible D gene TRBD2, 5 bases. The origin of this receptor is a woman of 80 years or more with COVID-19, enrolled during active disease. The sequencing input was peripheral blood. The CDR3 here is CASSPIGSGGEQYF. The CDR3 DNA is TGTGCCAGCAGCCCAATAGGGAGTGGTGGCGAGCAGTACTTC.